These 9 T cell receptor beta chains came from one sample sequenced in a study of monozygotic twins with inflammatory bowel disease. Following a re-call of the 5' RACE reads, TCRdb has one entry per CDR3 protein and lacks DNA. Reported are 150,000 to 200,000 distinct CDR3 sequences; the ten largest clones contain 2.5% to 3%. Sequencing was done on a sample of blood. The receptors were gathered from a human donor with ulcerative colitis or Crohn's disease, or a healthy co-twin of an affected twin (not recorded which).

This chain uses TRBV30 with TRBJ2-5; without DNA, the TCRdb call of TRBD1 cannot be checked. The CDR3 covers 17 residues. Germline V CDR1 and CDR2: GTSNPN, SVGIG (reference sequence). The CDR3 loop is CAWSVLPGTETRKTQYF.

Here the CDR3 reads CASSTRGGTGSPDTQYF. The J gene is TRBJ2-3, the V gene TRBV3-1; the D call from TCRdb, TRBD1, cannot be confirmed without DNA. Germline V lookup: CDR1 LGHDT, CDR2 YNNKEL (reference sequence). The CDR3 sequence is 17 residues long.

This chain links TRBV5-4 with TRBJ2-2; TCRdb designates TRBD1, a call that cannot be tested without DNA. Germline CDR1 reads SGHNT; CDR2 reads YYREEE (reference sequence). The CDR3 sequence is 15 residues long. The CDR3 is CASSLAGRGTGELFF.

The genes are TRBV18 and TRBJ1-2. The germline V gene has CDR1 KGHSH and CDR2 LQKENI. This CDR3 region has 15 residues. Here the CDR3 reads CASSPQGAMDYGYTF. The whole variable domain, remainder taken from reference TRBV18 and TRBJ1-2, is NAGVMQNPRHLVRRRGQEARLRCSPMKGHSHVYWYRQLPEEGLKFMVYLQKENIIDESGMPKERFSAEFPKEGPSILRIQQVVRGDSAAYFCASSPQGAMDYGYTFGSGTRLTVV.

The chain has TRBV24-1 and TRBJ2-2; TCRdb indicates TRBD2, and absent DNA this call remains unverified. The CDR3 spans 14 residues. Germline loops: CDR1 KGHDR, CDR2 SFDVKD. Here the CDR3 reads CATSPGLDTGELFF.

The rearrangement joins TRBV19 to TRBJ2-1; TCRdb selects TRBD1, and the lack of DNA leaves this call unchecked. CDR1 and CDR2 (germline): LNHDA, SQIVND (reference sequence). The CDR3 is made up of 18 amino acids. CDR3 protein: CANPKATGGYFLYNEQFF.

The chain recombines TRBV24-1 with TRBJ2-6. This CDR3 is 14 amino acids long. Germline V gives CDR1 KGHDR, CDR2 SFDVKD. The CDR3 sequence: CATSDGFGANVLTF.

The chain combines TRBV20-1 with TRBJ2-3; the D gene TCRdb calls, TRBD2, cannot be checked with no DNA. The CDR3 has 16 residues. Looked up from germline, CDR1 is DFQATT and CDR2 is SNEGSKA (reference sequence). The CDR3 is CSAPPTLPRNTDTQYF.

The chain is built from TRBV5-1 and TRBJ2-1. The CDR3 covers 12 residues. The germline CDR1 and CDR2 sequences are SGHRS and YFSETQ. CDR3 protein: CASSFGVNEQFF.